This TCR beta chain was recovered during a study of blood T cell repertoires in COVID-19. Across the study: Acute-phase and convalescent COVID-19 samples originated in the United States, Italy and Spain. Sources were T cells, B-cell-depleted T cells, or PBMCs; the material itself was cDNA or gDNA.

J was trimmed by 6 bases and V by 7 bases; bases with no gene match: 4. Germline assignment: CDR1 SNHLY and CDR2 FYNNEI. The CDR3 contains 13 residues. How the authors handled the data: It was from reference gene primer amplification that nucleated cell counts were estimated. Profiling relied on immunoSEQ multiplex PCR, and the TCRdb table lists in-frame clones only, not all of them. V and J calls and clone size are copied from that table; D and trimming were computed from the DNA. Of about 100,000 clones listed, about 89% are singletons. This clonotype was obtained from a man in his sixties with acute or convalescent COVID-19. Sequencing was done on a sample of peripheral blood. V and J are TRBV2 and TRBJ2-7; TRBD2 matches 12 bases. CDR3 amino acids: CASNRLAGAEQYF. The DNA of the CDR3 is TGTGCCAGCAACCGACTAGCGGGAGCCGAGCAGTACTTC.